Detailed here is one T cell receptor (beta chain). TCRdb's table, derived via immunoSEQ multiplex PCR, lists solely in-frame clones and lacks some. Counted here are roughly 87,000 clones, roughly 87% occurring once; the ten biggest clones make up over 5%. V was shortened by 5 bases and J by 6 bases, with 12 bases between the two germline ends. The CDR3 sequence is 13 residues long. Per germline, CDR1 SEHNR and CDR2 FQNEAQ (reference sequence). The data stem from a study of PD-L1 blockade in urothelial cancer. The chain recombines TRBV7-9 with TRBJ2-3; D is possibly TRBD2 (6 bases). The receptor was derived from a woman between 65 and 79 years old with urothelial cancer. This material consisted of PBMCs, taken around atezolizumab (anti-PD-L1) treatment. The CDR3 spells CASSPLATDTQYF. The CDR3 DNA is TGTGCCAGCAGCCCTCTAGCGACGGATACGCAGTATTTT.